What follows describes a single TCR beta chain. What it binds is unknown. Assay used: immunoSEQ multiplex PCR; TCRdb lists only in-frame clones, some missing. Here the sample spans 90,000 to 150,000 clones, approximately 87% being singletons. This sample is part of a study of T cell responses to AZD1222 COVID-19 vaccine. Per the germline V gene, CDR1 is SGHVS and CDR2 is FQNEAQ. V was trimmed by 1 base and J by 0 bases, leaving 4 bases between them. The CDR3 consists of 14 residues. The study's findings and limits: Possibly, clonal diversity was underestimated; donors were largely white British and included more females.

The sample consisted of peripheral blood, taken on day 0 of AZD1222 vaccination. This TCR was sampled from an adult in good health. The chain carries TRBV7-8 and TRBJ1-5; D unresolved. CDR3 sequence (DNA): TGTGCCAGCAGCTTAGAGTATAGCAATCAGCCCCAGCATTTT. Translating it yields CASSLEYSNQPQHF.